The 17 T cell receptor beta chains below were found in one sample sequenced in a study of cytomegalovirus exposure and HLA in healthy donors. Both 60 Vbeta primers and 13 Jbeta primers went into the PCR. The method was immunoSEQ multiplex PCR; TCRdb's version includes in-frame clones alone and lacks a portion of them. Of 130,000 to 150,000 clones listed, roughly 78% are singletons. Sequencing was performed on PBMCs. These receptors were collected from a female donor in good health and CMV-seronegative.

The J gene is TRBJ2-2, the V gene TRBV5-1; 9 bases line up with TRBD1. The ends lost 4 bases at V and 4 bases at J; junction bases unmatched: 14. The CDR3 sequence is 18 residues long. Germline V gene data show CDR1 as SGHRS and CDR2 as YFSETQ. In nucleotides, the CDR3 is TGCGCCAGCAGCCCCCATCGGACAGGGGTCGAGGGCACCGGGGAGCTGTTTTTT. Its protein is CASSPHRTGVEGTGELFF.

This chain joins TRBV30 and TRBJ1-5; D gene uncertain. CDR3 length: 14 residues. V was trimmed by 1 base and J by 0 bases, leaving 7 bases between them. Germline CDR1 GTSNPN, CDR2 SVGIG (reference sequence). Here the CDR3 reads CAWSGGYSNQPQHF. Here the CDR3 DNA reads TGTGCCTGGAGTGGCGGATATAGCAATCAGCCCCAGCATTTT.

The J gene is TRBJ1-2, the V gene TRBV7-9; TRBD1 matches 7 bases. J was trimmed by 7 bases and V by 1 base; bases with no gene match: 12. This CDR3 contains 16 residues. Germline V gene sequence: CDR1 SEHNR, CDR2 FQNEAQ (reference sequence). The CDR3 region has the DNA TGTGCCAGCAGCTTAGACCCGGGACAGAGGGGCCGTGGCTACACCTTC. Translation gives CASSLDPGQRGRGYTF. Variable domain in full (rest from reference TRBV7-9 and TRBJ1-2): DTGVSQNPRHKITKRGQNVTFRCDPISEHNRLYWYRQTLGQGPEFLTYFQNEAQLEKSRLLSDRFSAERPKGSFSTLEIQRTEQGDSAMYLCASSLDPGQRGRGYTFGSGTRLTVV.

V usage is TRBV18 and J usage is TRBJ2-1; 9 positions agree with TRBD1. After removal of 2 bases from V and 4 bases from J, the junction contained 9 bases not matched to a gene. This CDR3 is built from 17 residues. Germline-derived CDR1 and CDR2 are KGHSH and LQKENI. CDR3 DNA: TGTGCCAGCTCACCAGAGACAGGGGGATGGTATTACAATGAGCAGTTCTTC. This translates into CASSPETGGWYYNEQFF.

This clone was seen a handful of times. This sequence joins TRBV30 and TRBJ2-7; the D gene is possibly TRBD2 (6 bases). Germline V gene sequence: CDR1 GTSNPN, CDR2 SVGIG (reference sequence). This CDR3 has 13 residues. The V end lost 2 bases, the J end lost 2 bases, and 10 bases lay between the germline ends. CDR3 region: CAWSRAGPYEQYF. CDR3 sequence (DNA): TGTGCCTGGAGTAGGGCGGGGCCCTACGAGCAGTACTTC.

This clone came up a few times. The chain couples TRBV28 to TRBJ1-2, with 7 bases matching TRBD1. The CDR3 is 14 residues long. Germline CDR1 reads MDHEN; CDR2 reads SYDVKM. V lost 8 bases to trimming and J lost 8 bases; unmatched junction nucleotides: 14. CDR3 sequence: CASGSTGALGGYTF. The CDR3 nucleotides read TGTGCCAGCGGATCAACAGGGGCACTCGGGGGCTACACCTTC.

The genes are TRBV7-2 and TRBJ2-2; D ambiguous. The CDR3 loop spans 15 amino acids. The V end was cut by 4 bases, the J end by 5 bases, with 14 bases between. Germline loops: CDR1 SGHTA, CDR2 FQGNSA. DNA for the CDR3: TGTGCCAGCAGCTCGCGTACCCGAGGTACCGGGGAGCTGTTTTTT. Residues: CASSSRTRGTGELFF.

This clone has a handful of counts. The genes are TRBV4-3 and TRBJ1-2, with 7 positions matching TRBD1. In germline, CDR1 is LGHNA, CDR2 YSLEER. This CDR3 spans 16 amino acids. After removal of 0 bases from V and 2 bases from J, the junction contained 6 bases not matched to a gene. The CDR3 protein is CASSQDQAGGNYGYTF. The CDR3 DNA follows: TGCGCCAGCAGCCAAGATCAGGCAGGGGGGAACTATGGCTACACCTTC.

The chain joins TRBV7-2 to TRBJ2-1; 8 nucleotides match TRBD2. CDR1 is SGHTA, CDR2 FQGNSA, per germline. Trimming cost V 7 bases and J 7 bases; bases outside gene matches: 9. This CDR3 has 14 amino acids. CDR3 region: CASTLAGGRNEQFF. The DNA of the CDR3 is TGTGCCAGCACGCTTGCGGGGGGCCGGAATGAGCAGTTCTTC.

The genes are TRBV18 and TRBJ2-7, with 8 positions matching TRBD1. The CDR3 has 16 amino acids. V trimming: 2 bases; J trimming: 2 bases; junction bases outside the gene matches: 8. The germline CDR1 and CDR2 sequences are KGHSH and LQKENI. CDR3 sequence reads: CASSPETGALTYEQYF. As DNA, the CDR3 is TGTGCCAGCTCACCAGAGACAGGGGCCCTCACCTACGAGCAGTACTTC.

There are a few counts of this clone. The CDR3 DNA reads TGTGCCAGCAGTGAATCGGGTAGTCAGCCCCAGCATTTT. Its protein is CASSESGSQPQHF. This chain connects TRBV6-1 to TRBJ1-5; no clear D gene. In germline, CDR1 is MNHNS, CDR2 SASEGT. There are 13 residues in the CDR3. The V and J ends lost 2 bases and 6 bases respectively, with 8 bases between them.

The chain employs TRBV6-5 and TRBJ2-1; the match to TRBD1 covers 10 bases. The V gene end was trimmed by 2 bases and the J gene end by 2 bases; junction bases not matched to a gene: 0. Germline loops: CDR1 MNHEY, CDR2 SVGAGI. The CDR3 totals 15 residues. CDR3 in amino acids: CASSYGQGAYNEQFF. In DNA, the CDR3 is TGTGCCAGCAGTTACGGACAGGGGGCCTACAATGAGCAGTTCTTC.

V is TRBV7-2 and J is TRBJ2-3; no clear D. Germline CDR1 is SGHTA and CDR2 is FQGNSA. The CDR3 extends over 14 amino acids. Trimming cost V 1 base and J 6 bases, with 11 bases left between them. The CDR3 DNA reads TGTGCCAGCAGCTTAGGGTCTAGTCCGGATACGCAGTATTTT. Amino acids: CASSLGSSPDTQYF.

This sequence joins TRBV10-2 and TRBJ2-5; weak D call: TRBD2 (6 bases). Trimming shortened V by 6 bases and J by 1 base, and 18 bases separated the two germline ends. Germline CDR1 WSHSY, CDR2 SAAADI. The CDR3 has 16 residues. The CDR3 here is CASREGYDSVQETQYF. The CDR3 nucleotides are TGCGCCAGCAGGGAGGGGTACGACAGTGTCCAAGAGACCCAGTACTTC.

J is TRBJ2-1 and V is TRBV7-8; 10 bases fit TRBD2. The V gene's germline CDR1 is SGHVS and CDR2 FQNEAQ. The CDR3 has 15 residues. The trim removed 4 bases at V and 8 bases at J, leaving 8 bases unmatched. For the CDR3, the DNA is TGTGCCAGCAGCTACCGACTAGCGGGTGGCTATGAGCAGTTCTTC. Its translation: CASSYRLAGGYEQFF.

Points on this clone: The junction departs from the called germline gene at one end, perhaps through a read error. V is TRBV7-9 and J is TRBJ1-1; 7 bases line up with TRBD1. The CDR3 is 16 amino acids. The germline V gene has CDR1 SEHNR and CDR2 FQNEAQ (reference sequence). In DNA form, the CDR3 reads TGTTCCAGCAGCCCCCTATCTGGGGACAGGAACACTGAAGCTTTCTTT. As protein: CSSSPLSGDRNTEAFF.

This chain links TRBV4-1 with TRBJ1-2, with 7 bases fitting TRBD1. This CDR3 is 15 amino acids long. The V gene's germline CDR1 is MGHRA and CDR2 YSYEKL. CDR3 nucleotide sequence: TGCGCAGGGAGTCTTATGGGACAGCTTTTCTATGGCTACACCTTC. This translates into CAGSLMGQLFYGYTF.